This T cell receptor (beta chain) was recorded in a study of blood T cell repertoires in COVID-19. Across the study: Acute and convalescent COVID-19 specimens originated in the United States, Italy and Spain. PBMCs, B-cell-depleted T cells, or T cells were the source of the cDNA or gDNA that made up the material.

Individuals drawn from some 25 US areas were roughly 18 to 95 years old. This clone appeared a single time. In the authors' methods: Reference gene primers were amplified, and this amplification served to estimate nucleated cell counts. The protocol was immunoSEQ multiplex PCR, while the TCRdb copy is restricted to in-frame clones and leaves out a portion. V, J and clone size reflect that table, while D and trimming were determined from the DNA. The profile shows about 220,000 clones, about 91% of them singletons. The V end lost 0 bases, the J end lost 0 bases, and 13 bases lay between the germline ends. Germline CDR1 and CDR2: SGHTS and YDEGEE. This CDR3 spans 16 amino acids.

The sequencing input was PBMCs or T cells enriched from blood (not recorded which). This clonotype was sampled from a woman between 45 and 65 years old with acute COVID-19. The genes are TRBV5-8 and TRBJ2-7; a weak D match, TRBD1 (6 bases). This CDR3 is CASSLEGRGYSYEQYF. The CDR3 DNA reads TGTGCCAGCAGCTTGGAGGGCAGGGGATACTCCTACGAGCAGTACTTC.